These 13 T cell receptor beta chains were sequenced from one sample in a study of Ad26.COV2.S vaccination and SARS-CoV-2 variants. TCRdb keeps only in-frame clones here, not all; method: immunoSEQ multiplex PCR. This sample yields over 300,000 clones, of which 80% to 90% are seen a single time; about 8% belongs to the top ten. The treatment denotes: some 19 received Ad26.COV2.S at low or high dose, single or two shots; roughly five received placebo; per-sample allocation not given. Sample collection was performed on day 63 after the first vaccine or placebo injection. The sample consisted of peripheral blood, taken in a trial of Ad26.COV2.S vaccine versus placebo. All receptors derive from a person between 18 and 59 years old who received the Ad26.COV2.S COVID-19 vaccine or a placebo.

V is TRBV15 and J is TRBJ2-1; 10 bases are shared with TRBD2. The germline V gene encodes CDR1 LNHNV and CDR2 YYDKDF (reference sequence). Trimming removed 8 bases from V and 2 bases from J; junction bases left unmatched: 6. The CDR3 totals 15 residues. The CDR3 protein is CATYSGRRTYNEQFF. The CDR3 coding sequence is TGTGCCACCTATAGCGGGAGGAGAACCTACAATGAGCAGTTCTTC.

The CDR3 region is CASSLVGTQANYGYTF. For the CDR3, the DNA is TGTGCCAGCAGCTTAGTAGGCACACAGGCTAACTATGGCTACACCTTC. The chain combines TRBV7-2 with TRBJ1-2, with D possibly being TRBD1 (5 bases). Germline loops: CDR1 SGHTA, CDR2 FQGNSA. The V and J ends lost 1 base and 0 bases respectively, with 12 bases between them. The CDR3 consists of 16 residues.

The V call is TRBV2, the J call TRBJ1-3; 8 bases agree with TRBD1. The V segment lost 5 bases and the J segment 3 bases; nucleotides outside the gene matches: 9. The germline gives CDR1 SNHLY, CDR2 FYNNEI. This CDR3 has 16 amino acids. The CDR3 protein is CASSNPGGSGGNTIYF. The CDR3 DNA reads TGTGCCAGCAGTAACCCAGGGGGCTCGGGTGGAAACACCATATATTTT.

This chain connects TRBV18 to TRBJ2-3, with a possible D match to TRBD1 (6 bases). The length of the CDR3 is 15 residues. Trimming left V 6 bases short and J 3 bases short, with 16 bases between. Germline loops: CDR1 KGHSH, CDR2 LQKENI. In nucleotides, the CDR3 is TGTGCCAGCTCTGGATTACAGGGCAGAACAGATACGCAGTATTTT. Its protein product is CASSGLQGRTDTQYF. Filled out from reference TRBV18 and TRBJ2-3, the complete variable domain reads NAGVMQNPRHLVRRRGQEARLRCSPMKGHSHVYWYRQLPEEGLKFMVYLQKENIIDESGMPKERFSAEFPKEGPSILRIQQVVRGDSAAYFCASSGLQGRTDTQYFGPGTRLTVL.

Only one count was recorded for this clone. The rearrangement uses TRBV3-1 (or the pseudogene TRBV3-2) and TRBJ1-1; 7 bases are shared with TRBD1. The CDR3 totals 13 residues. Germline CDR1 is LGHDT and CDR2 is YNNKEL (reference sequence). V lost 11 bases to trimming and J lost 4 bases; unmatched junction nucleotides: 10. Here the CDR3 DNA reads TGTGCCGTTTCACTAGGGGGCGGCACTGAAGCTTTCTTT. Its translation is CAVSLGGGTEAFF.

This clone has just one count. The chain recombines TRBV2 with TRBJ1-2; D remains ambiguous. The CDR3 is 13 residues long. CDR1 SNHLY and CDR2 FYNNEI come from the germline V gene. V gave up 7 bases and J gave up 8 bases, with 17 bases separating them. DNA for the CDR3: TGTGCCAGCATTTTAACGCCCGAACGGGGCTACACCTTC. This translates into CASILTPERGYTF.

This clone has just one count. The chain couples TRBV4-3 to TRBJ2-1, with TRBD2 matching over 7 bases. In germline, CDR1 is LGHNA, CDR2 YSLEER. The CDR3 has 16 residues. V trimming: 0 bases; J trimming: 3 bases; junction bases outside the gene matches: 5. In DNA, the CDR3 is TGCGCCAGCAGCCAAGATCACGGGACTATCTACAATGAGCAGTTCTTC. Translation gives CASSQDHGTIYNEQFF.

The rearrangement uses TRBV10-1 and TRBJ2-3, with 12 bases aligning to TRBD2. CDR1 is WNHNN, CDR2 SYGVQD, per germline (reference sequence). The CDR3 sequence is 20 residues long. V was clipped by 8 bases and J by 2 bases; unmatched bases: 20. The CDR3 loop is CASPLTFTSGGPYNTDTQYF. For the CDR3, the DNA is TGCGCCAGCCCCCTTACCTTTACTAGCGGGGGGCCCTATAACACAGATACGCAGTATTTT.

This clone has only a few counts. This chain links TRBV9 with TRBJ2-3, with D uncertain. Looked up from germline, CDR1 is SGDLS and CDR2 is YYNGEE. The V and J ends lost 3 bases and 9 bases respectively, with 11 bases between them. This CDR3 comprises 12 residues. This CDR3 is CASSEGTGTQYF. Written as DNA, the CDR3 is TGTGCCAGCAGCGAGGGTACGGGCACGCAGTATTTT.

This clone came up a few times. The CDR3 coding sequence is TGTGCCAGCAGTCCTTCCGTTTCACCCCTCCACTTT. It codes for CASSPSVSPLHF. The chain carries TRBV6-6 and TRBJ1-6; D uncertain. The V and J ends lost 5 bases and 9 bases respectively, with 8 bases between them. This CDR3 is 12 amino acids long. Germline V gene sequence: CDR1 MNHNY, CDR2 SVGAGI (reference sequence).

The chain is built from TRBV19 and TRBJ1-2; D is unresolved. Germline CDR1 LNHDA, CDR2 SQIVND (reference sequence). The CDR3 consists of 12 residues. The V end was cut by 5 bases, the J end by 8 bases, with 12 bases between. CDR3 loop: CASSPRVAGYTF. As DNA, the CDR3 is TGTGCCAGTAGTCCGAGAGTCGCGGGCTACACCTTC. The full variable domain, in which reference TRBV19 and TRBJ1-2 provide the parts outside the CDR3, is DGGITQSPKYLFRKEGQNVTLSCEQNLNHDAMYWYRQDPGQGLRLIYYSQIVNDFQKGDIAEGYSVSREKKESFPLTVTSAQKNPTAFYLCASSPRVAGYTFGSGTRLTVV.

The chain recombines TRBV7-9 with TRBJ2-5; D perhaps matches TRBD1 (5 bases). Germline V gene lookup returns CDR1 SEHNR and CDR2 FQNEAQ (reference sequence). V was shortened by 4 bases and J by 3 bases, with 12 bases between the two germline ends. The CDR3 loop spans 14 amino acids. The CDR3 bases are TGTGCCAGCAGCTACATGACAGCTGAAGAGACCCAGTACTTC. Translating gives CASSYMTAEETQYF.

V usage is TRBV10-2 and J usage is TRBJ2-3; no firm D call. Trimming cost V 2 bases and J 0 bases, with 9 bases left between them. The CDR3 covers 15 residues. Germline values: CDR1 WSHSY, CDR2 SAAADI. CDR3 amino acids: CASSEMGFSTDTQYF. In DNA, the CDR3 is TGCGCCAGCAGTGAGATGGGGTTTAGCACAGATACGCAGTATTTT.